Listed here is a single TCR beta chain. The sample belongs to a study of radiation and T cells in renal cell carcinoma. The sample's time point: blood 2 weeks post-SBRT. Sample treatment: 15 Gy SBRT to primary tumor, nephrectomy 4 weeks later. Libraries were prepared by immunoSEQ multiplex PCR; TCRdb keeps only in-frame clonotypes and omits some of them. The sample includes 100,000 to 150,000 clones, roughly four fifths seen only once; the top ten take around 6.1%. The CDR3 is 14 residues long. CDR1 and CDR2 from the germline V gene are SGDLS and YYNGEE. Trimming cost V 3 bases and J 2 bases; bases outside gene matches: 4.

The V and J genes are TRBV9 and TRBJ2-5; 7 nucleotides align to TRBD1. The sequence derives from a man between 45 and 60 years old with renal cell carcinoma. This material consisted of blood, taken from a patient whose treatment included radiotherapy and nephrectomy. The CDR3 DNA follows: TGTGCCAGCAGCGCTTGGGACAGACAAGAGACCCAGTACTTC. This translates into CASSAWDRQETQYF.